The source of this T cell receptor beta chain is a study of blood T cell repertoires in COVID-19 (dated by TCRdb to about 2020). In the study overall: Collaborator samples came from the United States, Italy and Spain and covered acute and convalescent phases of COVID-19. Deeply sampled blood TCRbeta repertoires from subjects exposed to, actively infected with, or recovered from COVID-19 were included in the dataset. Samples came from the ongoing ImmuneRACE study (first 160 participants) plus 1,254 subjects from 6 global collaborators. Nearly every sample came with metadata listing a de-identified subject ID, COVID-19 status, age in years and sex. Where HLA class I and class II types were available, the types were taken from metadata supplied by the sample provider, not from assay-based typing. The prospective study material was composed of cDNA or gDNA derived from T cells, B-cell-depleted T cells, or PBMCs. The repertoires were released in a freely available public database intended as a resource for research on the immune response to SARS-CoV-2.

The immunoSEQ Assay, a bias-controlled multiplex PCR, was used to amplify TCRbeta CDR3 regions from genomic DNA. Per the original workflow: Nucleated cell counts per sample were estimated from amplification of reference gene primers within the assay. To quantify the absolute abundance of each unique TCRbeta CDR3 rearrangement, sequence reads were collapsed and filtered. For each sample, productive Simpson clonality was calculated by taking the square root of Simpson's diversity index across productive rearrangements. TCRdb obtained this table from immuneACCESS and retained in-frame rearrangements with V and J assigned. These tables miss some clones; where compared with another copy, unresolved V genes account for less than half of the shortfall, and the remainder is unexplained. V and J calls and clone size are as listed in that table; D and trimming were resolved from the DNA. In all, the sample holds a few hundred thousand clones, and approximately 88% of those were seen once. 2.5% to 4% of the sample lies in the top ten.

The germline V gene (reference sequence) specifies SGHNT as CDR1 and YYREEE as CDR2. Trimming takes 6 bases from V and 4 bases from J, and the germline ends sit 16 bases apart. The CDR3 runs 14 residues from the cysteine to the phenylalanine. This entry keeps only the CDR3 DNA: 42 bases, framed from base 1. Results the study describes overall, beyond this receptor: Clinical and demographic metadata were provided uncurated, with the amount varying by source and participant.

Participants in the prospective study were enrolled through a virtual design, were aged about 18 to 100 years, and lived in some 24 United States geographic areas. To assign participants to cohorts, the prospective study relied on clinical history that participants themselves reported in a screening survey and a study questionnaire. A participant counted as exposed if, within 2 weeks of entering the study, that participant had been in contact with someone who had a PCR-confirmed or clinician-diagnosed COVID-19 case. In the prospective study, mobile phlebotomists collected whole blood, serum and a nasopharyngeal or oropharyngeal swab from each participant. Additional blood draws and questionnaires over an approximately 2-month period could optionally be provided by prospective study participants. Blood samples from the prospective study were shipped frozen or at room temperature prior to DNA extraction.

Concerning this clone itself: Which antigen it targets is not known. Per-base qualities were not stored, and no clone one base away is much larger.

This TCR derives from a middle-aged woman who had been exposed to COVID-19. The sequenced sample was PBMCs or T cells enriched from blood (not recorded which). Rearrangement joined TRBV5-4 to TRBJ1-1, and possibly TRBD1, on 5 matching bases. The nucleotides read TGTGCCAGCAACACGATGGGGGGGAGCACTGAAGCTTTCTTT. Its protein is CASNTMGGSTEAFF.